This TCR beta chain was recorded in a study of blood T cell repertoires in COVID-19. Turning to the study itself: Both acute and convalescent COVID-19 samples were obtained from the United States, Italy and Spain. T cells, B-cell-depleted T cells, or PBMCs supplied cDNA or gDNA.

The ends were cut back, 2 bases at V and 2 bases at J, with 9 bases in the middle. Germline CDR1 reads KGHSH; CDR2 reads LQKENI. The CDR3 has 14 residues. Authors' data handling: Counts of nucleated cells, estimated from reference gene primer amplification, were obtained. Assay used: immunoSEQ multiplex PCR; TCRdb lists only in-frame clones, some missing. V and J calls and clone size are those listed in that table; D and trimming were worked out from the DNA. The profile shows about 210,000 clones, 80% to 85% of them singletons. Specimen: peripheral blood. The chain combines TRBV18 with TRBJ2-5; D is uncertain. This TCR was sampled from an elderly woman with COVID-19, enrolled during active disease. The DNA of the CDR3 is TGTGCCAGCTCACCAACAACCGTGCAAGAGACCCAGTACTTC. Translating it yields CASSPTTVQETQYF.